This TCR beta chain was captured by sequencing in a study of cytomegalovirus exposure and HLA in healthy donors (dated by TCRdb to 2016 to 2017). About the investigation overall: An earlier analysis of 587 of the donors reported 250 to 300 Gb of sequence data and 117 million unique TCR beta sequences obtained from around 190 million T cells. About 310 gigabases of sequencing data and approximately 84 million unique TCR sequences were included in an early release covering about 700 HLA-typed donors. Of the roughly 410 genotyped donors, 75% to 85% were placed in the genetic ancestry cluster associated with self-reported Caucasian donors. The study aimed to test whether signatures of past pathogen exposure could be identified by cataloging public T cell receptors. Using immunosequencing, the study profiled T cell repertoires from about 620 subjects and related those repertoires to cytomegalovirus serostatus. Besides the first cohort of roughly 700 subjects, a separate validation cohort made up of some 110 different subjects was used. To predict cytomegalovirus infection status, the study brought together high-throughput TCR immunosequencing, statistical association of individual TCRs with disease status, and machine learning. To study patterns of TCR occurrence, a later analysis re-analyzed previously published TCR beta repertoires from around 670 donors and added high-resolution HLA genotyping. Rather than drawing on any new phenotypic data, the later analysis identified candidate immune exposures from TCR beta sequences and the way those sequences occurred across donors. In an earlier analysis of 587 of the donors, high-throughput TCR beta sequencing was used to judge whether each TCR beta V gene segment behaved as functional or pseudogenic. Donor age, sex, ethnicity and CMV serostatus were collected together with the repertoire data. A later genetic analysis used genome-wide SNP genotypes for about 65% of the 666 donors, treating that subset as a discovery cohort. All discovery cohort repertoires had been generated using a single sequencing platform. Class I and class II HLA loci were covered by the typing at four-digit resolution. Typing coverage differed by locus: A, B, C, DRB1 and DQB1 were typed in about 620-630 donors, DQA1 in roughly 510, DPA1 in 600 to 610, and DPB1 in just under 490. Four or five DR-DQ haplotypes were treated as single units for association and clustering because of strong linkage in the cohort. On average, approximately 250,000 unique TCR beta nucleotide sequences were sequenced per donor among 398 genotyped donors of the cohort, with 15% to 20% of those sequences being non-productive. Study-wide findings and limitations: The study gave a list of more than 150 TCR beta chains associated with cytomegalovirus. The authors suggested that the approach could potentially be generalized to other disease states and immunological phenotypes. Correlated functional status among segregating V segments might be attributable to linkage disequilibrium, but an unknown experimental factor could not be ruled out. Some IMGT-functional V segments, including TRBV6-2 and TRBV6-3, could not be told apart with the 87-base-pair reads, so those segments were excluded. While some public TCRs were present in many individuals, most TCR sequences turned up only very rarely across donors. The classifier was reported to diagnose cytomegalovirus status with high specificity and sensitivity in both the original cohort and the validation cohort. Roughly uniform sequencing depth across donors was assumed in presence/absence analyses, although this assumption may not hold. A further reported finding was that TCR beta sequences accurately predicted the HLA-A and HLA-B alleles for most subjects in the first cohort. V-gene and J-gene trimming of TCR beta chains was associated with a missense DCLRE1C variant in a later genetic analysis, and the association was replicated in an independent cohort. In vitro tests confirmed that three of the cytomegalovirus-associated TCR beta chains recognize cytomegalovirus antigens. In a later analysis, the rate of TCR association differed among HLA loci, with DRB1 alleles having the most associated TCRs and HLA-C alleles having the fewest. A later genetic analysis reported fewer N-insertions in productive TCRs among donors in an Asian-associated ancestry cluster than the roughly 640-donor mean. The sequencing pipeline was judged likely to have produced a cluster of highly shared sequence variants as a technical artifact. When HLA alleles, especially DR and DQ, strongly co-occurred, TCR associations were difficult to assign to individual alleles. A later analysis found that most CMV-associated TCR beta chains appeared HLA-restricted, with HLA associations seemingly driven largely by CMV exposure. Some 16 rarely observed V segments, including chromosome 9 orphons, were excluded from the earlier analysis of about 500 of the donors because counts were too low. HLA typing was unavailable for some donors at each locus, so association tests used only the typed subset. An earlier analysis of around 600 of the donors showed that most TCR beta V segments appeared in productive rearrangements either about 90% or about 30% of the time, which broadly matched IMGT annotations. Specific HLA alleles were associated with some 15,000 TCR beta sequences at a false discovery rate of 0.05 in a later analysis. The cohort was sequenced for TCR beta chains only, and without alpha or paired-chain data the features that could be detected were limited. CMV serostatus was the only immune exposure information available for the cohort. Several of the top co-occurrence clusters appeared to be linked to parvovirus B19, influenza, CMV and Epstein-Barr virus, according to a later analysis. Compared with equally common non-associated chains, HLA-associated TCR beta chains in a later analysis were more clonally expanded and had lower generation probabilities.

Library construction relied on the immunoSEQ multiplex PCR assay. The multiplex PCR relied on a mix of 60 forward primers for TCR Vbeta segments and 13 reverse primers for TCR Jbeta segments. The CDR3 region of rearranged TCR beta genes was amplified from genomic DNA by a multiplex PCR assay. The amplified TCR beta libraries were sequenced on the Illumina HiSeq System as 87-base-pair reads. As for how the authors treated the data: A later analysis tallied some 79 million unique TCR beta chains across the approximately 670 repertoires, and roughly 11 million of those chains were shared by two or more donors. Raw reads were error-corrected and collapsed into unique sequences by a nearest-neighbor algorithm in which closely related sequences were merged to remove PCR and sequencing errors. Alignment of CDR3 sequences to IMGT reference sequences was used to assign V, D and J gene segments. For a sequence to be retained, a match of at least six nucleotides to both a V gene segment and a J gene segment was required. Rearrangements were classified as productive when the CDR3 lacked stop codons and remained in frame with V and J, and all other rearrangements were classified as non-productive. CDR3 was defined by IMGT convention, running from the second conserved V-encoded cysteine to the conserved J-encoded phenylalanine. In an earlier analysis of roughly 580 of the donors, sequences lacking an unambiguous match to a single V gene segment were excluded. In an earlier analysis of some 590 of the donors, a V segment was called functional when productive rearrangements were above 56.7%, and segregating when the standard deviation between donors exceeded 5%. A statistical classification framework was built for diagnosing cytomegalovirus status from the catalog of TCR beta chain sequences. V and J gene assignment, in a later analysis, came from comparing TCR nucleotide sequences with IMGT/GENE-DB human TR gene sequences. In a later analysis, CDR3 sequences and most-parsimonious VDJ recombination scenarios were assigned using the TCRdist pipeline. A later analysis defined each TCR beta chain by its CDR3 amino acid sequence plus V-gene family, and excluded reads lacking a unique V-gene family. In a later analysis, a few hundred highly shared, low-generation-probability nucleotide sequences were removed to address suspected cross-contamination and a sequencing artifact. In a later analysis, a clonal expansion index was calculated for each public chain from normalized within-repertoire ranks of inferred template counts. In a later analysis, generation probabilities were computed with a VDJ recombination model fitted to out-of-frame rearrangements, and the resulting probabilities were checked against IGoR. Hypergeometric tests were used in a later analysis to score TCR-TCR, TCR-HLA and TCR-CMV co-occurrence, with a repertoire-size bias correction applied to the TCR pairs. False discovery rates were estimated in a later analysis by permuting HLA or CMV assignments 20 times. In a later analysis, co-occurring TCRs were grouped using DBSCAN, with TCRdist sequence similarity added in when clustering inside HLA-allele-positive subsets. Co-occurrence clustering excluded repertoires with fewer than 30,000 or more than 120,000 public chains, plus five with anomalous nucleotide sharing. TCRdb obtained this table from immuneACCESS and retained in-frame rearrangements with V and J assigned. These tables miss some clones; where compared with another copy, unresolved V genes account for less than half of the shortfall, and the remainder is unexplained. That table is the source of V, J and clone size, and D and trimming were worked out from the DNA. In all, the sample holds about 190,000 clones, and about four fifths of those were seen once. 5% to 6% of the sample is held by the ten biggest clonotypes.

Comments on this clone: The antigen this receptor binds is unknown. It has no much larger one-base neighbor in the sample; base qualities were not kept.

The cohort consisted of 650 to 700 healthy bone marrow donors. At the time of sampling, all cohort members were nominally healthy, though unrecorded immune exposures were likely present. The donor was CMV seropositive and was included in the group of approximately 310 seropositive cohort members. Every donor gave a peripheral blood sample, and the peripheral blood mononuclear cells from that sample were used for TCR beta sequencing. Genomic DNA extraction from the blood cell samples was performed with the Qiagen DNeasy Blood Extraction Kit. The germline V gene encodes CDR1 LNHDA and CDR2 SQIVND (reference sequence). V is pruned by 4 bases and J by 3 bases, leaving 7 bases of the junction without a gene match. There are 16 amino acids in the CDR3, from cysteine to phenylalanine inclusive. CDR3 DNA is the only sequence kept; it has 48 bases, read in frame from the first base.

The sample comprised PBMCs. This clonotype was sampled from a woman aged 25-40 years in good health and CMV-seropositive. Here the chain combines TRBV19 and TRBJ1-5, with 9 junctional bases fitting TRBD1. The bases read TGTGCCAGTAGTACAGTCGACAGGGGGTACAATCAGCCCCAGCATTTT. Its amino acids are CASSTVDRGYNQPQHF.